The 8 T cell receptor beta chains given below trace back to one sample, sequenced in a study of cytomegalovirus exposure and HLA in healthy donors. Vbeta (60) and Jbeta (13) primers were used in the PCR. Profiling relied on immunoSEQ multiplex PCR, and the TCRdb table lists in-frame clones only, not all of them. This sample yields 95,000 to 150,000 clones, of which approximately 72% are seen a single time; 1.5% to 1.9% belongs to the top ten. The sample was PBMCs. The source is a man younger than 35 in good health and CMV-seronegative.

The V call is TRBV9, the J call TRBJ1-2; D is uncertain. V lost 0 bases to trimming and J lost 0 bases, with 12 bases between them. Germline V gene sequence: CDR1 SGDLS, CDR2 YYNGEE. There are 16 residues in the CDR3. CDR3 nucleotides: TGTGCCAGCAGCGTAGGGACTGACGGATCTAACTATGGCTACACCTTC. This codes for CASSVGTDGSNYGYTF. The full variable domain, with the rest looked up from reference TRBV9 and TRBJ1-2, is DSGVTQTPKHLITATGQRVTLRCSPRSGDLSVYWYQQSLDQGLQFLIQYYNGEERAKGNILERFSAQQFPDLHSELNLSSLELGDSALYFCASSVGTDGSNYGYTFGSGTRLTVV.

CDR3 sequence reads: CASSQSHRGVGTEAFF. As DNA, the CDR3 is TGCGCCAGCAGTCAATCGCACAGGGGCGTGGGGACTGAAGCTTTCTTT. The chain carries TRBV23-1 and TRBJ1-1, with 7 bases matching TRBD1. TRBV23-1 is an ORF for which the function is uncertain. This CDR3 spans 16 amino acids. Trimming took 0 bases from V and 5 from J; bases not matched to a gene: 9.

This chain uses TRBV28 with TRBJ2-7, with 9 bases aligning to TRBD2. There are 14 residues in the CDR3. CDR1 MDHEN and CDR2 SYDVKM come from the germline V gene. Unmatched junction bases numbered 4, after V lost 4 bases and J lost 3 bases. CDR3 loop: CASSSGTSSYEQYF. The DNA for the CDR3 is TGTGCCAGCAGTTCCGGGACTAGCAGCTACGAGCAGTACTTC.

This clone was seen more than once but under ten times. The V gene is TRBV5-4, the J gene TRBJ1-2, with unresolved D. In germline, CDR1 is SGHNT, CDR2 YYREEE (reference sequence). Trimming cost V 4 bases and J 4 bases, with 20 bases left between them. The CDR3 contains 16 residues. The DNA of the CDR3 is TGTGCCAGCAGCCAACCGGGTGGCCGCCCTTCCTATGGCTACACCTTC. Encoded protein: CASSQPGGRPSYGYTF.

The V gene is TRBV6-5, the J gene TRBJ1-4, with D possibly matching TRBD1 (5 bases). The CDR3 is 16 residues long. CDR1 is MNHEY, CDR2 SVGAGI, per germline. With 4 bases removed from V and 0 bases from J, the gap between germline ends came to 12 bases. The DNA of the CDR3 is TGTGCCAGCAGTTCGCAGGGTGGGACAACTAATGAAAAACTGTTTTTT. It encodes CASSSQGGTTNEKLFF.

V is TRBV5-3 and J is TRBJ2-3; 10 bases agree with TRBD1. TRBV5-3 is designated an ORF whose function remains uncertain. The CDR3 is 16 amino acids. The ends lost 4 bases at V and 1 base at J; junction bases unmatched: 6. The CDR3 DNA reads TGTGCCAGAAGCGGTACCGGGACAGGGGGCACAGATACGCAGTATTTT. Its translation is CARSGTGTGGTDTQYF.

The chain carries TRBV30 and TRBJ2-5; tentatively, D is TRBD1 (5 bases). The CDR3 has 16 residues. The germline V and J ends were trimmed by 0 bases and 1 base, with 15 bases remaining between them. Germline V gives CDR1 GTSNPN, CDR2 SVGIG (reference sequence). CDR3 bases: TGTGCCTGGAGTGTGTTTGGTTTCAGGGTCCAAGAGACCCAGTACTTC. Residues: CAWSVFGFRVQETQYF.

The rearrangement links TRBV30 to TRBJ2-7; 9 bases line up with TRBD1. The germline V gene encodes CDR1 GTSNPN and CDR2 SVGIG (reference sequence). Trimming at V came to 4 bases and at J to 5 bases, leaving 9 bases not matched to a gene. The CDR3 runs to 14 residues. The DNA for the CDR3 is TGTGCCTGGACCGGGGGACAGGGAGTCCACGAGCAGTACTTC. The encoded protein is CAWTGGQGVHEQYF.